Here is one T cell receptor (beta chain) with its context. The antigen remains unidentified. The RNA, roughly 0.45 to 1 ug, was put through reverse transcription using random hexamers. Via MiXCR, TCRdb re-called the immunoSEQ multiplex PCR reads, giving one row per CDR3 protein. This sample carries about 150,000 distinct CDR3 sequences, approximately 95% of them seen once, and the ten largest clones take around 0.2%. The CDR3 loop spans 12 amino acids. V shed 6 bases and J shed 8 bases, with 13 bases lying between them. Germline CDR1 is SNHLY and CDR2 is FYNNEI. The sample originates from a study of CD8 T cells in Susac syndrome. CD8+ and CD4+ T cells circulating in blood were sequenced for TCR beta. Findings and limits, study-wide: In Susac syndrome, CD8+ expansion was highest in TEMRA and active disease. The study identified around fifteen and five Susac-specific public clones in total CD8+ and CD8+ TEMRA repertoires.

The chain is built from TRBV2 and TRBJ1-1, with D possibly matching TRBD1 (5 bases). The material sequenced was CD8+ T cells from PBMCs. The TCR comes from a human donor with Susac syndrome. The CDR3, as DNA: TGTGCCAGCAGGGAGAGTGGGGACGAAGCTTTCTTT. Translation: CASRESGDEAFF.